One and the same sample provided the 2 T cell receptor beta chains below, sequenced in a study of blood T cells in healthy people across ages (dated by TCRdb to between 2015 and 2016). Libraries were built with 5' RACE. The sequencer was an Illumina HiSeq 2500. A second roughly 7 to 12 cycle PCR used a sample-barcoded 5' primer and a J-beta primer mix. TCRdb reprocessing: public reads trimmed at Q25 with fastp, clones called with MiXCR, in-frame beta chains kept. Rows with a matching CDR3 protein are joined into one entry that keeps the most common DNA and genes. Within this sample are about 1.5 million distinct CDR3 sequences, with about 42% of them counted one time only. Roughly 3.7% of the sample is held by the ten biggest clonotypes. The sample taken for sequencing was blood. These TCRs come from a woman aged 18 to 35 in good health.

The chain employs TRBV6-2 or TRBV6-3 and TRBJ2-3; D uncertain. Trimming stripped 2 bases from V and 7 bases from J, with 7 bases between. The V gene's germline CDR1 is MNHEY and CDR2 SVGEGT. The CDR3 loop spans 12 amino acids. CDR3 loop: CASSYNGYTQYF. The CDR3 nucleotides read TGTGCCAGCAGTTACAACGGATATACGCAGTATTTT.

This clonotype has just one count. The V gene is TRBV10-3, the J gene TRBJ2-1; D not certain. Germline CDR1 reads ENHRY; CDR2 reads SYGVKD. This CDR3 contains 12 residues. Trimming removed 4 bases from V and 8 bases from J, with 9 bases in between. CDR3 bases: TGTGCCATCAGTGCCCTAGAAGATGAGCAGTTCTTC. Its protein is CAISALEDEQFF.